This paragraph covers one TCR beta chain sequence. Source study methods: Amplification from reference gene primers served as the basis for estimated nucleated cell counts. Using immunoSEQ multiplex PCR, the repertoire was profiled, and TCRdb retains in-frame clones only, with some absent. V and J calls and clone size are those listed in that table; D and trimming were worked out from the DNA. The sample has approximately 210,000 clones, approximately 82% seen once. This sample was taken from a study of blood T cell repertoires in COVID-19. Study context: Samples came from the United States, Italy and Spain, spanning acute and convalescent COVID-19.

The source of this sequence is a woman in her 70s with active or convalescent COVID-19. Material for sequencing was peripheral blood.

The CDR3 DNA is TGTGCCAGCAGTGTCCTCGCGGGGCCCTACAATGAGCAGTTCTTC. Translating gives CASSVLAGPYNEQFF. The chain uses TRBV2 and TRBJ2-1; D perhaps matches TRBD2 (6 bases). CDR1 is SNHLY and CDR2 is FYNNEI in the germline V gene. V shed 4 bases and J shed 2 bases, with 12 bases lying between them. The CDR3 sequence is 15 residues long.